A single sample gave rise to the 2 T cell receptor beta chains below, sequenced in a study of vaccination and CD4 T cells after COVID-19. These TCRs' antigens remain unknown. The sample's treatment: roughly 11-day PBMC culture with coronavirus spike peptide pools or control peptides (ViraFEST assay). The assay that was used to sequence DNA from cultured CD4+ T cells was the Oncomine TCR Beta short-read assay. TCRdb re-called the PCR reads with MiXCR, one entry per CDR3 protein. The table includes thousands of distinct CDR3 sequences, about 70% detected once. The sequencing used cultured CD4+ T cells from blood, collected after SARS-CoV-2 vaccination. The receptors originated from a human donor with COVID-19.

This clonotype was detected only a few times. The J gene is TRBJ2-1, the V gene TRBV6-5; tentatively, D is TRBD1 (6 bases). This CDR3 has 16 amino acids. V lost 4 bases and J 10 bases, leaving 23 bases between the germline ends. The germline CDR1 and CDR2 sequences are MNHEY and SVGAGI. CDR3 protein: CASSSIITGLQYEQFF. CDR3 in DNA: TGTGCCAGCAGTTCAATAATTACAGGGTTACAGTACGAGCAGTTCTTC.

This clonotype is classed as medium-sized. This CDR3 is CASSQDFLAGAPLRETQYF. The CDR3, as DNA: TGCGCCAGCAGCCAAGATTTTCTAGCGGGGGCACCGCTCCGAGAGACCCAGTACTTC. The chain is built from TRBV4-3 and TRBJ2-5; 10 nucleotides align to TRBD2. CDR3 length equals 19 residues. The trim removed 0 bases at V and 4 bases at J, leaving 14 bases unmatched. In germline, CDR1 is LGHNA, CDR2 YSLEER.